This TCR beta chain originates from a study of read filtering for tumor transcriptome and immune sequencing. This library used roughly 0.4 ug RNA and molecular barcoded adaptors spanning alpha/delta and beta/gamma chains. TCRdb fed the reads into MiXCR, producing one record per CDR3 protein. The profile shows approximately 62,000 distinct CDR3 sequences, around 20% of them singletons. On this clonotype itself: What it binds is not known. The germline gene is not matched at one end of the junction; a read error may be the cause.

Study-wide results and caveats: Roughly 82% of IR-seq clonotypes had a single read, yet these held 3% to 4% of reads.

The length of the CDR3 is 11 residues. CDR1 and CDR2 (germline): SQVTM, ANQGSEA. The clonotype originates from a donor aged 40 or older with multiple myeloma. The V gene is TRBV29-1, the J gene TRBJ2-5; no clear D. The sequenced material came from a population of CD138-negative cells sorted from bone marrow. CDR3 protein: CSVIVQETRYF. Here the CDR3 DNA reads TGCAGCGTGATCGTACAAGAGACCCGGTACTTC.